This T cell receptor (beta chain) was retrieved from a study of blood T cell repertoires in COVID-19. The CDR3 sequence is 16 residues long. The V and J ends lost 3 bases and 2 bases respectively, with 16 bases between them. The germline V gene has CDR1 SGHNT and CDR2 YENEEA. This clone has a single count. Recruited during active infection, patients (from Seattle) were subsequently followed longitudinally. Study processing details: From reference gene primer amplification, estimates of nucleated cell counts were derived. Measured with immunoSEQ multiplex PCR; TCRdb has only the in-frame clones, and not every one. The V and J calls and clone size come from that table; D and trimming were worked out from the DNA. The sample consists of roughly 340,000 clones, around 86% of them appearing once.

This sequence was found in a woman aged 45-59 years with COVID-19, enrolled during active disease. The chain couples TRBV11-3 to TRBJ2-5; D may be TRBD2 (5 bases). The sequenced material came from peripheral blood. CDR3 sequence: CASSFTRSVTQETQYF. The DNA for the CDR3 is TGTGCCAGCAGCTTCACTAGATCGGTAACTCAAGAGACCCAGTACTTC.